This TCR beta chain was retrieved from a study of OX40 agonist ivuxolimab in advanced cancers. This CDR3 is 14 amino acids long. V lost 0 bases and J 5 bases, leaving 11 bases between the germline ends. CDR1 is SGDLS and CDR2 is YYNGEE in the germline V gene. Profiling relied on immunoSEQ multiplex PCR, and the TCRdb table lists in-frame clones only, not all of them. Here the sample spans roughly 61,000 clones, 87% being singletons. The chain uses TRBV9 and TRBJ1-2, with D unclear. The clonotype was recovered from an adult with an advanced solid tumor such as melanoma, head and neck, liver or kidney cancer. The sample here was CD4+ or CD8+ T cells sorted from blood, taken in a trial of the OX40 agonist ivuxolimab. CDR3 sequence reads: CASSVVGGSYGYTF. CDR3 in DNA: TGTGCCAGCAGCGTAGTGGGAGGGAGTTATGGCTACACCTTC.